This T cell receptor (beta chain) was sequenced in a study of cytomegalovirus exposure and HLA in healthy donors. General observations from the study: Cytomegalovirus-associated status was assigned to about 180 TCR beta chains. In a later analysis, TCR beta V- and J-gene trimming was associated with a missense DCLRE1C variant. Apparent HLA restriction characterized most CMV-associated TCR beta chains in a later analysis.

With 60 Vbeta and 13 Jbeta primers, the PCR was carried out. The method was immunoSEQ multiplex PCR; TCRdb's version includes in-frame clones alone and lacks a portion of them. The profile shows approximately 190,000 clones, approximately 82% of them singletons. As regards this clone: Antigen: not known. An end of the junction does not agree with germline; a read error may underlie this.

The sample was PBMCs. The sequence was obtained from a young woman in good health and CMV-seropositive.

The CDR3 region is CASSYDMGYGANGLTF. Here the CDR3 DNA reads TGTGCCAGCAGTTACGACATGGGGTATGGGGCCAACGGCCTGACTTTC. V usage is TRBV6-5 and J usage is TRBJ2-6, with D possibly matching TRBD1 (5 bases). The germline V gene encodes CDR1 MNHEY and CDR2 SVGAGI. The CDR3 runs 16 residues.